This T cell receptor beta chain was found in a study of Ad26.COV2.S vaccination and SARS-CoV-2 variants. On the study more broadly: Donor allocation was to the COV1001 Ad26.COV2.S trial arm. Once, or twice with 56 days between doses, Ad26.COV2.S was given intramuscularly.

This CDR3 has 14 residues. Germline CDR1 reads LGHDT; CDR2 reads YNNKEL (reference sequence). V gave up 0 bases and J gave up 5 bases, with 9 bases separating them. Treatment of the sample: some 19 received Ad26.COV2.S at low or high dose, single or two shots; about 5 received placebo; per-sample allocation not given. Material that was analyzed had been drawn on day 63 after the first vaccine or placebo injection. Based in Boston, the donor was an adult of 18-55 years. Ad26.COV2.S expressed prefusion-stabilized spike from the original Wuhan strain. The protocol was immunoSEQ multiplex PCR, while the TCRdb copy is restricted to in-frame clones and leaves out a portion. The sample gives hundreds of thousands of clones, about 85% of which show up once; 6.4% is in the top ten.

The chain joins TRBV3-1 (or the pseudogene TRBV3-2) to TRBJ2-3; D perhaps matches TRBD2 (6 bases). Material: peripheral blood, obtained in a trial of Ad26.COV2.S vaccine versus placebo. This clonotype originated in a person between 18 and 65 years old who received the Ad26.COV2.S COVID-19 vaccine or a placebo. Here the CDR3 reads CASSQDPGVDTQYF. In nucleotides, the CDR3 is TGTGCCAGCAGCCAAGACCCGGGAGTAGATACGCAGTATTTT.